This TCR beta chain was captured by sequencing in a study of blood T cell repertoires in COVID-19. This table comes from immunoSEQ multiplex PCR, and its TCRdb copy is limited to in-frame clones, with some not included. This table has about 200,000 clones, 86% appearing once. This CDR3 region has 17 residues. Germline lookup yields CDR1 SGHRS and CDR2 YFSETQ. J gave up 2 bases and V 3 bases, and 9 bases lay outside the gene matches. Participants, about 18 to 90 years old, spanned under 30 US areas. The sequencing sample was made of PBMCs or T cells enriched from blood (not recorded which). The sequence came from a man aged 35 to 55 with acute COVID-19. The chain is built from TRBV5-1 and TRBJ2-5; 11 bases match TRBD2. CDR3 amino acids: CASSSRGLAGIQETQYF. CDR3 coding DNA: TGCGCCAGCAGCTCACGAGGACTAGCGGGCATACAAGAGACCCAGTACTTC.